This TCR beta chain originates from a study of T cell repertoires in cytomegalovirus infection. Across the study: The authors used CMV epitopes that were HLA-C-restricted (recently identified) and HLA-B-restricted (well studied). CMV infection and matching HLA type were both indicated by public TCR beta signatures. Study outcomes and limitations: CMV-specific TCR beta clonotypes restricted by HLA-C were the ones dominating the ex vivo response.

In the case of this clonotype: Antigen specificity is unknown.

MiXCR, applied by TCRdb to the reads, yields one record per CDR3 protein. Of some 500,000 distinct CDR3 sequences listed, approximately 40% are singletons. Trimming took 4 bases from V and 3 from J; bases not matched to a gene: 10. This CDR3 spans 17 amino acids. The V gene is TRBV12-3 or TRBV12-4, the J gene TRBJ2-2; 8 nucleotides line up with TRBD2. This specimen was cultured PBMCs, taken from culture after CMV antigen stimulation. This clonotype was obtained from a human donor in good health (CMV status not recorded). Some clones in this sample may be carry-over from other donors' samples. The CDR3 region is CASSSHDTSGYTGELFF. CDR3 coding DNA: TGTGCCAGCAGTTCACATGATACTAGCGGATACACCGGGGAGCTGTTTTTT.